Listed below are T cell receptor beta chains from one sample, sequenced in a study of T cell responses to AZD1222 COVID-19 vaccine. The data were produced by immunoSEQ multiplex PCR, yet TCRdb's version contains in-frame clones alone and is incomplete. The sample includes about 110,000 clones, roughly 84% of them seen just once. Sequencing was performed on peripheral blood, taken on day 0 of AZD1222 vaccination. These receptor sequences come from an adult in good health. Each CDR3 is given with its conserved first and last residue. A D gene is named only where the DNA matches it firmly. Expanded clones get a size class; other rows say once, few or many, or leave the size out.

J gene	V gene	D gene	clone size	CDR3 DNA	CDR3 protein
TRBJ2-7	TRBV6-5	.	.	TGTGCCAGCAGCCAGACGGCGGGCTACGAGCAGTACTTC	CASSQTAGYEQYF
TRBJ1-5	TRBV6-5	TRBD1	.	TGTGCCAGCACCGTATACGGACAGGGAGAGAGGCCCCAGCATTTT	CASTVYGQGERPQHF
TRBJ1-3	TRBV6-2/TRBV6-3	TRBD1	.	TGTGCCAGCAGCGAGGACAGGAGCTCTGGAAACACCATATATTTT	CASSEDRSSGNTIYF
TRBJ2-3	TRBV3-1/TRBV3-2	.	.	TGTGCCAGCAGCCAAGGTCTACACACAGATACGCAGTATTTT	CASSQGLHTDTQYF
TRBJ1-6	TRBV24-1	.	.	TGTGCCACCAGTGATTTACAGCGGGGGATGAATTCACCCCTCCACTTT	CATSDLQRGMNSPLHF
TRBJ1-2	TRBV21-1	.	.	TGTGCCAGCATCCGGGGGACTCCCTATGGCTACACCTTC	CASIRGTPYGYTF
TRBJ1-1	TRBV6-6	.	.	TGTGCCAGCAGTTACTCCCACCTGAACACTGAAGCTTTCTTT	CASSYSHLNTEAFF
TRBJ1-4	TRBV5-5	.	.	TGTGCCAGCAGCTTCACAGTGGGGTCGGCTAATGAAAAACTGTTTTTT	CASSFTVGSANEKLFF
TRBJ2-2	TRBV7-2	.	.	TGTGCCAGCAGCTCCAGAAGTTCGAACACCGGGGAGCTGTTTTTT	CASSSRSSNTGELFF
TRBJ1-3	TRBV14	.	.	TGTGCCAGCAGCCCACAGGGAAACACCATATATTTT	CASSPQGNTIYF
TRBJ2-2	TRBV7-2	.	few	TGTGCCAGCAAGAGGGCACAGCACACCGGGGAGCTGTTTTTT	CASKRAQHTGELFF
TRBJ2-1	TRBV19	.	.	TGTGCCAGTAGTTGGGTCGGCAGCTCCTACAATGAGCAGTTCTTC	CASSWVGSSYNEQFF
TRBJ2-1	TRBV9	.	few	TGTGCCAGCAGCGTAGCTACATGGAATGAGCAGTTCTTC	CASSVATWNEQFF
TRBJ2-5	TRBV2	.	.	TGTGCCAGCAGAGTACTAGGAGAGACCCAGTACTTC	CASRVLGETQYF
TRBJ2-3	TRBV6-6	.	.	TGTGCCAGCTCGGTACTTGCCGGCACAGATACGCAGTATTTT	CASSVLAGTDTQYF
TRBJ1-1	TRBV4-3	TRBD1	.	TGCGCCAGCAGCCACGGGACAGGAATGAACACTGAAGCTTTCTTT	CASSHGTGMNTEAFF
TRBJ2-3	TRBV5-1	TRBD1	.	TGCGCCAGCAGCTTGGCGGGACAGGGCACAGATACGCAGTATTTT	CASSLAGQGTDTQYF
TRBJ2-3	TRBV3-1/TRBV3-2	.	.	TGTGCCAGCAGCCAAGCGATGTATAGCACAGATACGCAGTATTTT	CASSQAMYSTDTQYF
TRBJ1-1	TRBV11-3	TRBD1	few	TGTGCCAGCAGCCTTTCGTTGGGACAGGGGTTCACTGAAGCTTTCTTT	CASSLSLGQGFTEAFF
TRBJ2-1	TRBV9	.	.	TGTGCCAGCAGCGTAATGCCCCAGGGAGGCTACAATGAGCAGTTCTTC	CASSVMPQGGYNEQFF
TRBJ2-5	TRBV18	TRBD2	few	TGTGCCAGCTCACCAGGACTAGCGGGGGGAAAAGAGACCCAGTACTTC	CASSPGLAGGKETQYF
TRBJ1-3	TRBV27	.	.	TGTGCCAGCAGTTCGTTTTACAGGGAGGCGGGAAACACCATATATTTT	CASSSFYREAGNTIYF